Following are 7 T cell receptor beta chains from one sample sequenced in a study of blood T cells in healthy people across ages. The second PCR ran about 6 to 12 cycles with a sample-barcoded 5' primer and J-beta primers. TCRdb re-called the 5' RACE reads with MiXCR, one entry per CDR3 protein. Of under 2,000,000 distinct CDR3 sequences listed, around 48% are singletons. The sample was blood. The origin of the receptors is a woman aged 40 to 50 in good health.

Comment on this clonotype: This may be a read error: a much more frequent sequence differs by one nucleotide. The genes are TRBV20-1 and TRBJ2-7; no firm D call. The CDR3 is 12 residues long. Germline CDR1 is DFQATT and CDR2 is SNEGSKA (reference sequence). Here the CDR3 DNA reads TGCAGTGCTAGAGATCAGTCCTACGGGCAGTACTTC. Its protein is CSARDQSYGQYF.

This chain joins TRBV3-1 and TRBJ2-5; a possible D gene is TRBD2 (7 bases). Per germline, CDR1 LGHDT and CDR2 YNNKEL (reference sequence). V lost 5 bases to trimming and J lost 2 bases, with 15 bases between them. The CDR3 has 15 residues. The CDR3: CASSLRGANQETQYF. For the CDR3, the DNA is TGTGCCAGCAGCTTACGGGGGGCCAATCAAGAGACCCAGTACTTC.

This clonotype was observed a few times. The rearrangement links TRBV29-1 to TRBJ2-1; D is uncertain. Trimming stripped 7 bases from V and 2 bases from J, with 9 bases between. The CDR3 is 12 residues long. Germline CDR1 SQVTM, CDR2 ANQGSEA. The CDR3 DNA follows: TGCAGCGGGCGTTACCCCTACAATGAGCAGTTCTTC. It codes for CSGRYPYNEQFF.

The chain recombines TRBV7-2 with TRBJ1-5, with a tentative D call TRBD1 (5 bases). CDR3 length equals 14 residues. The germline V and J ends were trimmed by 4 bases and 1 base, with 8 bases remaining between them. The germline CDR1 and CDR2 sequences are SGHTA and FQGNSA. This CDR3 reads CASSSGRSNQPQHF. The DNA of the CDR3 is TGTGCCAGCAGCTCGGGACGGAGCAATCAGCCCCAGCATTTT.

This sequence joins TRBV6-2 or TRBV6-3 and TRBJ2-5, with 9 bases that match TRBD2. With V trimmed by 5 bases and J by 2 bases, 15 bases remained unmatched. CDR1 is MNHEY and CDR2 is SVGEGT in the germline V gene. The CDR3 covers 18 residues. The CDR3: CASSDGGGAFPPQETQYF. CDR3 DNA: TGTGCCAGCAGTGATGGCGGGGGGGCCTTCCCCCCACAAGAGACCCAGTACTTC.

The chain links TRBV6-5 to TRBJ2-5; 9 positions match TRBD2. This CDR3 is 15 amino acids long. Germline V gene sequence: CDR1 MNHEY, CDR2 SVGAGI. V gave up 6 bases and J gave up 5 bases; unmatched junction bases: 10. In nucleotides, the CDR3 is TGTGCCAGCAGGAGACGCGGGGGGGCTAAGGAGACCCAGTACTTC. This encodes CASRRRGGAKETQYF.

J is TRBJ1-1 and V is TRBV3-1; 8 bases are shared with TRBD1. The V gene's germline CDR1 is LGHDT and CDR2 YNNKEL (reference sequence). V lost 0 bases and J lost 2; bases outside the gene matches: 5. The CDR3 has 16 amino acids. In nucleotides, the CDR3 is TGTGCCAGCAGCCAAGATCGATCAGGGGGCAACACTGAAGCTTTCTTT. Its translation is CASSQDRSGGNTEAFF. Combining the CDR3 with reference TRBV3-1 and TRBJ1-1 gives the whole variable domain DTAVSQTPKYLVTQMGNDKSIKCEQNLGHDTMYWYKQDSKKFLKIMFSYNNKELIINETVPNRFSPKSPDKAHLNLHINSLELGDSAVYFCASSQDRSGGNTEAFFGQGTRLTVV.